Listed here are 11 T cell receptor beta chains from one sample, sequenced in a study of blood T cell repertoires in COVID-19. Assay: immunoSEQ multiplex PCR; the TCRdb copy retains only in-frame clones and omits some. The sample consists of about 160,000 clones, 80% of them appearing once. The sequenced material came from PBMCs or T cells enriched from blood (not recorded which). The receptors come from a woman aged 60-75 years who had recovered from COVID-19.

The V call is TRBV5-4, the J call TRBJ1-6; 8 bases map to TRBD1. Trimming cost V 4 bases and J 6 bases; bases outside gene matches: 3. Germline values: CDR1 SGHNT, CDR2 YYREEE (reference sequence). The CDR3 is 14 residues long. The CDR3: CASSGTGPNSPLHF. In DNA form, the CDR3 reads TGTGCCAGCAGCGGGACAGGACCTAATTCACCCCTCCACTTT.

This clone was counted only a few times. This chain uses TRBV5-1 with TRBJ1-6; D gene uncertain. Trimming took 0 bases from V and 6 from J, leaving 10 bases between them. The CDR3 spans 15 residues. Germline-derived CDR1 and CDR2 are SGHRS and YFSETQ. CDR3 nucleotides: TGCGCCAGCAGCTTGGATCACGTCAGTAATTCACCCCTCCACTTT. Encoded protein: CASSLDHVSNSPLHF.

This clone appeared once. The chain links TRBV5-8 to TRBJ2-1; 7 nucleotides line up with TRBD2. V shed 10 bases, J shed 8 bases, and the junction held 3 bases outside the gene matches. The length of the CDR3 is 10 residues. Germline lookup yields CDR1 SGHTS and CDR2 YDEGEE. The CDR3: CAGAGYEQFF. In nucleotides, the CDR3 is TGTGCCGGAGCGGGGTATGAGCAGTTCTTC.

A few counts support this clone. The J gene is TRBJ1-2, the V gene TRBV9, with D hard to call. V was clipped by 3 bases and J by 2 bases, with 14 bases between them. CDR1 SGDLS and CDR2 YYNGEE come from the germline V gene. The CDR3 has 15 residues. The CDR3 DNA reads TGTGCCAGCAGCGCAAGCAAAGGAGAGAACTATGGCTACACCTTC. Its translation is CASSASKGENYGYTF.

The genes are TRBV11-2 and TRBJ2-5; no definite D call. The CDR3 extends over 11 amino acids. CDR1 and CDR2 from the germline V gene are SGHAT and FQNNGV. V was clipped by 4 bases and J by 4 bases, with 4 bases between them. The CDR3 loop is CASSSRETQYF. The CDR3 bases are TGTGCCAGCAGCTCCAGAGAGACCCAGTACTTC. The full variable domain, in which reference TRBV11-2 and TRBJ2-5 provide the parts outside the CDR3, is EAGVAQSPRYKIIEKRQSVAFWCNPISGHATLYWYQQILGQGPKLLIQFQNNGVVDDSQLPKDRFSAERLKGVDSTLKIQPAKLEDSAVYLCASSSRETQYFGPGTRLLVL.

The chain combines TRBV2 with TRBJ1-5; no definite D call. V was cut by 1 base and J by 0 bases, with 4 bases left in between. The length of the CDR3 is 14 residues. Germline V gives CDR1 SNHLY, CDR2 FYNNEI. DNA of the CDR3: TGTGCCAGCAGTGAAGTAAATAGCAATCAGCCCCAGCATTTT. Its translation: CASSEVNSNQPQHF.

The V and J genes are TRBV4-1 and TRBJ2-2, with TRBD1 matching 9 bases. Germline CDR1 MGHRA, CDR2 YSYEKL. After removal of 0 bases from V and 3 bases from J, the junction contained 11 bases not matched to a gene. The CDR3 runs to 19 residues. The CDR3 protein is CASSQDSGRTGAYTGELFF. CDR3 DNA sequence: TGCGCCAGCAGCCAAGACTCAGGCAGGACAGGGGCGTACACCGGGGAGCTGTTTTTT.

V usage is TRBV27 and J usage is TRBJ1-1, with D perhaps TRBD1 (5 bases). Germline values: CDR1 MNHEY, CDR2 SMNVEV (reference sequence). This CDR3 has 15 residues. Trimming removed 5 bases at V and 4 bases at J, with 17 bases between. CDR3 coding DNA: TGTGCCAGCAGTGGTCTAGGGGCGGGAAGCACTGAAGCTTTCTTT. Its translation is CASSGLGAGSTEAFF.

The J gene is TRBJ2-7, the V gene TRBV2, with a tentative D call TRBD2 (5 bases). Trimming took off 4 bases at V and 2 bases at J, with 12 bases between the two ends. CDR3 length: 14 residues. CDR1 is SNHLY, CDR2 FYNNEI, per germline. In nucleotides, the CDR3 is TGTGCCAGCAGTGCGGGGAGAGAAACCTACGAGCAGTACTTC. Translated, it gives CASSAGRETYEQYF.

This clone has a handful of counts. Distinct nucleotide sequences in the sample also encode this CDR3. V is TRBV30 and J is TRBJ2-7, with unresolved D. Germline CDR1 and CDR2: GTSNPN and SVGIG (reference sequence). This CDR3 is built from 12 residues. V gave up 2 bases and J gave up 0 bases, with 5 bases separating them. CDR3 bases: TGTGCCTGGAGTTCTCTCTCCTACGAGCAGTACTTC. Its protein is CAWSSLSYEQYF.

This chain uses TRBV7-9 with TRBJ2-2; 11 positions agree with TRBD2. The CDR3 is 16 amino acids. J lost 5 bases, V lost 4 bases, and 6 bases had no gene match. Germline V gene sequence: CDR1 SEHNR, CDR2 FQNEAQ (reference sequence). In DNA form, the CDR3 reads TGTGCCAGCAGCTCGACTAGCGGGGTTTTGACCGGGGAGCTGTTTTTT. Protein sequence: CASSSTSGVLTGELFF. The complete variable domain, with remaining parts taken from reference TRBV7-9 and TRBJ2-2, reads DTGVSQNPRHKITKRGQNVTFRCDPISEHNRLYWYRQTLGQGPEFLTYFQNEAQLEKSRLLSDRFSAERPKGSFSTLEIQRTEQGDSAMYLCASSSTSGVLTGELFFGEGSRLTVL.